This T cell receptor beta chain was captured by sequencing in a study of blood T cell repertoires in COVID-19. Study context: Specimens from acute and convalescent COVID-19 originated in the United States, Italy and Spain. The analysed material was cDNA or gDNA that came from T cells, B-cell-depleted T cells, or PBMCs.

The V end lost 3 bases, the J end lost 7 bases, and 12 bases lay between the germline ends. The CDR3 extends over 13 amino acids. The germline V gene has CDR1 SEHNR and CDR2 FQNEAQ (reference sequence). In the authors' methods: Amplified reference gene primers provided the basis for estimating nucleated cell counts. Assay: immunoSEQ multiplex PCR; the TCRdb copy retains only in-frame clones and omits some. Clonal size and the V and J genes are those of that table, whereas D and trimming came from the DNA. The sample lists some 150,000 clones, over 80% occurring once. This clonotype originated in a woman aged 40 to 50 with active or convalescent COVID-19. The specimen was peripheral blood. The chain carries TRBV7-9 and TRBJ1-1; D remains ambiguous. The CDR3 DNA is TGTGCCAGCAGCTTGATTGTTGGGAGTGAAGCTTTCTTT. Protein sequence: CASSLIVGSEAFF.